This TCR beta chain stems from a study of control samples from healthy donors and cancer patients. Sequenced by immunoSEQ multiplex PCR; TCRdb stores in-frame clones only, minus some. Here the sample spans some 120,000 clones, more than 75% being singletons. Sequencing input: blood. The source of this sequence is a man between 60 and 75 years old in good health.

The CDR3 loop reads CASSPGGLTGQEGSPLHF. DNA for the CDR3: TGTGCCAGCAGCCCCGGGGGGCTGACAGGGCAAGAAGGATCACCCCTCCACTTT. The rearrangement joins TRBV11-3 to TRBJ1-6; TRBD1 matches at 7 bases. The CDR3 consists of 18 residues. Germline V gives CDR1 SGHNT, CDR2 YENEEA. The junction had 20 bases not matched to a gene; V was cut back by 5 bases and J by 10 bases.